Shown below are 25 T cell receptor beta chains from a single sample sequenced in a study of Graves' ophthalmopathy and Graves' hyperthyroidism (dated by TCRdb to about 2018). Sequencing took place on an Illumina HiSeq 2000. TCR beta CDR3 regions were amplified from RNA transcripts for repertoire sequencing. The first round was an RT-PCR using HTBI primers with the Qiagen OneStep RT-PCR kit, and this first round was followed by a second-round multiplex PCR, then size selection and purification. Starting from the raw public reads, TCRdb applied fastp trimming at Q25, assembled clones with MiXCR and retained in-frame beta chains. Entries that share a CDR3 protein sequence are merged under the most common genes and DNA. This sample lists 400,000 or so distinct CDR3 sequences; roughly a sixth were detected once. The ten largest clones add up to roughly 2.6% of the sample. Sequenced input: peripheral blood. Receptor source: an adult woman with stable Graves' hyperthyroidism.

This clonotype was detected ten times or more. The rearrangement joins TRBV5-1 to TRBJ1-1, with a tentative D call TRBD1 (6 bases). V was trimmed by 4 bases and J by 4 bases, leaving 14 bases between them. This CDR3 is built from 14 residues. Germline loops: CDR1 SGHRS, CDR2 YFSETQ. The CDR3 loop is CASSAGTGSTEAFF. CDR3 sequence (DNA): TGCGCCAGCAGCGCGGGAACAGGGAGCACTGAAGCTTTCTTT.

The rearrangement joins TRBV28 to TRBJ2-3; D is uncertain. CDR1 is MDHEN, CDR2 SYDVKM, per germline. The length of the CDR3 is 16 residues. V was pared by 3 bases and J by 0 bases, with 13 bases between. The CDR3 DNA follows: TGTGCCAGCAGTTTTTTTTGGGGTTCTAGCACAGATACGCAGTATTTT. The encoded protein is CASSFFWGSSTDTQYF.

The J gene is TRBJ1-2, the V gene TRBV11-1, with 7 bases aligning to TRBD1. Germline CDR1 SGHAT, CDR2 FQDESV (reference sequence). CDR3 length: 17 amino acids. Trimming took 4 bases from V and 4 from J; bases not matched to a gene: 15. CDR3 DNA: TGTGCCAGCAGCTACACCCCTCCTTTACAGGGGATCTATGGCTACACCTTC. Amino acid sequence: CASSYTPPLQGIYGYTF.

The chain uses TRBV5-5 and TRBJ2-7; possibly TRBD1 or TRBD2 for D (5 bases each). The V end lost 3 bases, the J end lost 2 bases, and 18 bases lay between the germline ends. The germline V gene has CDR1 SGHKS and CDR2 YYEKEE (reference sequence). The CDR3 totals 16 residues. CDR3 nucleotides: TGTGCCAGCAGCTCGGGGACCGGGACGGTAACCTACGAGCAGTACGTC. This encodes CASSSGTGTVTYEQYV.

This clonotype showed up many times. This chain links TRBV5-1 with TRBJ1-1, with no clear D. Deletions cut 4 bases from V and 3 bases from J, with 10 bases between. The CDR3 loop spans 13 amino acids. From germline, CDR1 is SGHRS and CDR2 YFSETQ. In DNA form, the CDR3 reads TGCGCCAGCAGCCTGAACGTGGACACTGAAGCTTTCTTT. Protein sequence: CASSLNVDTEAFF.

The rearrangement links TRBV6-1 to TRBJ1-2, with 9 bases matching TRBD1. The CDR3 contains 13 residues. The V gene end was trimmed by 6 bases and the J gene end by 7 bases; junction bases not matched to a gene: 6. Germline V lookup: CDR1 MNHNS, CDR2 SASEGT. CDR3 in amino acids: CASSFRDRAGYTF. The CDR3 coding sequence is TGTGCCAGCAGCTTCCGGGACAGGGCTGGCTACACCTTC.

This clonotype has at least ten counts. This rearrangement joins TRBV6-1 to TRBJ2-7, with D perhaps given as TRBD1 or TRBD2 (5 bases each). The CDR3 covers 14 residues. Germline CDR1 MNHNS, CDR2 SASEGT. The V end lost 11 bases, the J end lost 6 bases, and 23 bases lay between the germline ends. The CDR3 spells CASTTGRSPSEQYF. Here the CDR3 DNA reads TGTGCCTCGACGACGGGACGGTCACCTAGCGAGCAGTACTTC.

The chain links TRBV5-1 to TRBJ2-5, with D hard to call. Germline values: CDR1 SGHRS, CDR2 YFSETQ. The V end was cut by 0 bases, the J end by 5 bases, with 14 bases between. This CDR3 spans 15 amino acids. CDR3 in DNA: TGCGCCAGCAGCTTGGCTACTCCGGGTCGGGAGACCCAGTACTTC. Amino acids: CASSLATPGRETQYF.

The sample holds many counts of this clonotype. The gene calls are TRBV7-2 and TRBJ1-1; possibly TRBD1 for D (6 bases). Trimming removed 8 bases at V and 1 base at J, with 8 bases between. Germline CDR1 and CDR2: SGHTA and FQGNSA. CDR3 length equals 12 residues. CDR3 residues: CASLGGNTEAFF. The CDR3 nucleotides are TGTGCCAGCCTAGGGGGGAACACTGAAGCTTTCTTT. The full variable domain, its missing parts supplied by reference TRBV7-2 and TRBJ1-1, is GAGVSQSPSNKVTEKGKDVELRCDPISGHTALYWYRQSLGQGLEFLIYFQGNSAPDKSGLPSDRFSAERTGGSVSTLTIQRTQQEDSAVYLCASLGGNTEAFFGQGTRLTVV.

This clonotype was detected many times. This chain links TRBV28 with TRBJ2-5; a possible D gene is TRBD1 (7 bases). CDR1 is MDHEN and CDR2 is SYDVKM in the germline V gene. The CDR3 consists of 15 residues. Trimming stripped 2 bases from V and 1 base from J, with 11 bases between. This chain's CDR3 is CASSLGGTAQETQYF. DNA of the CDR3: TGTGCCAGCAGTTTAGGAGGGACAGCCCAAGAGACCCAGTACTTC.

This clonotype was recorded at least ten times. The J gene is TRBJ1-1, the V gene TRBV6-4; a possible D gene is TRBD1 (6 bases). The CDR3 covers 14 residues. Germline V CDR1 and CDR2: MRHNA, SNTAGT. V shed 2 bases and J shed 5 bases, with 12 bases lying between them. CDR3 sequence (DNA): TGTGCCAGCAGTGACAAGGTAGGGGGGACTGAAGCTTTCTTT. Translation: CASSDKVGGTEAFF.

There are many counts of this clonotype. V is TRBV6-4 and J is TRBJ2-7, with 8 positions matching TRBD2. CDR1 is MRHNA, CDR2 SNTAGT, per germline. Unmatched junction bases numbered 26, after V lost 6 bases and J lost 4 bases. CDR3 length: 20 amino acids. The chain's CDR3 is CASRTRLGGAREPGGYEQYF. The CDR3 DNA reads as TGTGCCAGCAGGACAAGACTCGGGGGGGCCCGGGAACCGGGAGGGTACGAGCAGTACTTC.

The CDR3 spells CASSSLTEAFF. CDR3 DNA: TGCGCCAGCAGCTCGCTCACTGAAGCTTTCTTT. The chain employs TRBV5-1 and TRBJ1-1, with D hard to call. The V end lost 3 bases, the J end lost 4 bases, and 4 bases lay between the germline ends. Germline CDR1 is SGHRS and CDR2 is YFSETQ. The CDR3 covers 11 residues.

This clonotype showed up many times. V usage is TRBV6-6 and J usage is TRBJ2-7; 7 nucleotides match TRBD1. Unmatched junction bases numbered 2, after V lost 0 bases and J lost 3 bases. The CDR3 sequence is 14 residues long. The germline V gene has CDR1 MNHNY and CDR2 SVGAGI (reference sequence). The CDR3 is CASSYSGQIYEQYF. In nucleotides, the CDR3 is TGTGCCAGCAGTTACTCGGGACAGATCTACGAGCAGTACTTC.

On this clonotype: The junction departs from the called germline gene at one end, perhaps through a read error. J is TRBJ1-2 and V is TRBV6-4, with D tentatively TRBD1 (5 bases). CDR1 and CDR2 from the germline V gene are MRHNA and SNTAGT. This CDR3 region has 15 residues. In nucleotides, the CDR3 is TGTGCCAGCAGTGAAGAAGGGGTCGCGTTCTATGGTTACACCTTC. The encoded protein is CASSEEGVAFYGYTF.

This clonotype was detected many times. The rearrangement uses TRBV20-1 and TRBJ2-7; D possibly corresponds to TRBD1 (6 bases). The CDR3 is made up of 12 amino acids. V lost 5 bases and J 3 bases, leaving 11 bases between the germline ends. Germline V gene data show CDR1 as DFQATT and CDR2 as SNEGSKA (reference sequence). CDR3 coding DNA: TGCAGTGCTTACTGGGGGCTCTACGAGCAGTACTTC. Protein product: CSAYWGLYEQYF.

This clonotype showed up many times. This rearrangement joins TRBV28 to TRBJ1-2, with 10 bases matching TRBD1. Germline CDR1 is MDHEN and CDR2 is SYDVKM. This CDR3 is 15 amino acids long. V was clipped by 5 bases and J by 5 bases; unmatched bases: 8. The chain's CDR3 is CASSHLDRGGYGYTF. The CDR3 bases are TGTGCCAGCAGTCACCTGGACAGGGGGGGATATGGCTACACCTTC.

As regards this clonotype: Mismatch with germline at one junction end may stem from a read error. V and J are TRBV18 and TRBJ2-2, with D maybe TRBD2 (5 bases). In germline, CDR1 is KGHSH, CDR2 LQKENI. The CDR3 is made up of 14 amino acids. The CDR3 is CASSPPANSGDLFF. The DNA for the CDR3 is TGTGCCAGCTCACCACCAGCGAACTCCGGGGATCTGTTTTTT.

This clonotype has ten or more counts. This chain links TRBV7-3 with TRBJ2-7; D unclear. CDR3 length: 17 amino acids. The germline V gene encodes CDR1 SGHTA and CDR2 FQGTGA. V lost 1 base to trimming and J lost 0 bases, with 16 bases between them. CDR3 protein: CASSLIPRRSDSYEQYF. CDR3 nucleotides: TGTGCCAGCAGCTTAATACCTAGAAGGAGCGACTCCTACGAGCAGTACTTC.

This clonotype was observed at least ten times. The chain couples TRBV12-3 or TRBV12-4 to TRBJ1-3; possible D gene TRBD1, 5 bases. V lost 5 bases, J lost 0 bases, and 14 bases lay in between. The CDR3 is made up of 16 amino acids. This CDR3 is CASSRATGFSGNTIYF. In DNA, the CDR3 is TGTGCCAGCAGTAGAGCTACAGGTTTCTCTGGAAACACCATATATTTT.

This clonotype has a count of ten or more. This sequence joins TRBV28 and TRBJ2-5, with D maybe TRBD2 (5 bases). The V gene lost 10 bases and the J gene lost 5 bases, with 20 bases spanning the gap. The length of the CDR3 is 14 residues. Germline CDR1 and CDR2: MDHEN and SYDVKM. The CDR3 DNA follows: TGTGCCACCGCGCAGCCGGGGAATCCGGAGACCCAGTACTTC. Its translation: CATAQPGNPETQYF.

The rearrangement joins TRBV16 to TRBJ1-6; D unclear. The CDR3 has 12 amino acids. V lost 2 bases and J lost 14, with 10 bases in between. From germline, CDR1 is KGHSY and CDR2 FQNENV. The CDR3 spells CASSQVTTTLHF. As DNA, the CDR3 is TGTGCCAGCAGCCAAGTCACGACTACCCTCCACTTT.

The V call is TRBV7-4, the J call TRBJ1-1; 10 nucleotides match TRBD1. J lost 1 base, V lost 4 bases, and 15 bases had no gene match. The germline V gene has CDR1 SGHVT and CDR2 SQSDAQ. CDR3 length: 19 residues. The CDR3 protein is CASSYTLNRQGARNTEAFF. CDR3 DNA sequence: TGTGCCAGCAGCTATACCCTAAACCGACAGGGGGCACGGAACACTGAAGCTTTCTTT.

This clonotype was detected ten times or more. The V call is TRBV11-2, the J call TRBJ1-1; D is ambiguous. The germline CDR1 and CDR2 sequences are SGHAT and FQNNGV. CDR3 size: 12 residues. The V end was cut by 2 bases, the J end by 8 bases, with 9 bases between. The CDR3 reads CASSLTATEAFF. In nucleotides, the CDR3 is TGTGCCAGCAGCTTAACCGCCACAGAAGCTTTCTTT.

This clonotype was picked up many times. J is TRBJ2-7 and V is TRBV30, with D possibly TRBD2 on 6 matching bases. Germline V gene lookup returns CDR1 GTSNPN and CDR2 SVGIG (reference sequence). CDR3 length equals 13 residues. V was clipped by 4 bases and J by 5 bases, with 15 bases between them. The CDR3: CAWTTQEGHEQYF. For the CDR3, the DNA is TGTGCCTGGACTACGCAGGAGGGTCACGAGCAGTACTTC.